Below, one T cell receptor (beta chain) is given with its context. Its antigen is still unknown. The entry originates in a study of shared clonotypes between healthy human individuals. Only in-frame clones appear in the TCRdb table, and some are missing; sequencing was by immunoSEQ multiplex PCR. The sample lists roughly 1,100,000 clones; around 76% were seen once. V gave up 2 bases and J gave up 6 bases; unmatched junction bases: 10. Germline values: CDR1 SGHRS, CDR2 YFSETQ. The CDR3 covers 16 residues. The study, taken as a whole, reports: Generally, naive subsets (rather than memory subsets) showed larger estimated richness.

Naive CD4+ cells were CD45RA-selected; the remaining cells were memory. J is TRBJ2-3 and V is TRBV5-1; 9 bases fit TRBD1. This TCR was recovered from a man younger than 35 in good health. Sequencing was performed on memory CD4+ T cells sorted from blood. Described subset: CD45RA-negative fraction. CDR3 sequence (DNA): TGCGCCAGCAGCTTTCAGATAGGGACAGGGACGGATACGCAGTATTTT. Its protein is CASSFQIGTGTDTQYF.